Shown below are 13 T cell receptor beta chains from a single sample sequenced in a study of response to subunit inactivated influenza vaccine. Using its own MiXCR run on the RT-PCR reads, TCRdb lists one record per CDR3 protein. The profile shows roughly 710,000 distinct CDR3 sequences, 12% to 15% of them singletons. Here the sequenced sample was PBMCs from blood, taken 14 to 15 days before vaccination. The source is a man over 45 who received an inactivated influenza vaccine.

The chain is built from TRBV3-1 and TRBJ2-2, with no clear D. CDR1 and CDR2 from the germline V gene are LGHDT and YNNKEL (reference sequence). The V end was cut by 4 bases, the J end by 6 bases, with 15 bases between. This CDR3 contains 15 residues. CDR3: CASSPRAPPAGELFF. CDR3 DNA: TGTGCCAGCAGCCCCCGGGCCCCCCCAGCCGGGGAGCTGTTTTTT.

The chain couples TRBV7-9 to TRBJ2-4; D unresolved. The length of the CDR3 is 14 residues. Trimming shortened V by 1 base and J by 7 bases, and 11 bases separated the two germline ends. Germline CDR1 SEHNR, CDR2 FQNEAQ (reference sequence). CDR3 residues: CASSLGLNANIQYF. CDR3 DNA: TGTGCCAGCAGCTTAGGTCTCAACGCCAACATTCAGTACTTC.

This clonotype was observed many times. The genes are TRBV10-3 and TRBJ1-1; D not resolved. CDR1 is ENHRY and CDR2 is SYGVKD in the germline V gene. Between the trimmed V and J ends, which lost 7 bases and 8 bases, there was a span of 23 bases. This CDR3 contains 15 residues. The CDR3 spells CAIIVQTAPRPEAFF. CDR3 sequence (DNA): TGTGCCATCATAGTCCAAACCGCTCCGCGACCAGAAGCTTTCTTT.

This chain links TRBV20-1 with TRBJ2-6, with D uncertain. Germline CDR1 DFQATT, CDR2 SNEGSKA (reference sequence). Trimming cost V 6 bases and J 1 base, with 10 bases left between them. CDR3 size: 14 residues. CDR3 bases: TGCAGTGCGAAGAGAAGGTCTGGGGCCAACGTCCTGACTTTC. Its protein is CSAKRRSGANVLTF.

The genes are TRBV20-1 and TRBJ2-1; TRBD2 agrees at 14 bases. J gave up 5 bases and V 6 bases, and 6 bases lay outside the gene matches. The CDR3 runs 15 residues. Germline V lookup: CDR1 DFQATT, CDR2 SNEGSKA (reference sequence). The CDR3 loop is CSAKRLAGGDNEQFF. CDR3 coding DNA: TGCAGTGCCAAGCGACTAGCGGGAGGGGACAATGAGCAGTTCTTC.

The J gene is TRBJ1-2, the V gene TRBV12-3 or TRBV12-4; no clear D. This CDR3 has 14 amino acids. V lost 6 bases and J lost 4, with 15 bases in between. The chain's CDR3 is CASRSSGSSYGYTF. The DNA of the CDR3 is TGTGCCAGCAGGTCATCGGGGTCCAGCTATGGCTACACCTTC.

This clonotype was observed a handful of times. This chain uses TRBV6-5 with TRBJ1-4; D perhaps matches TRBD1 (5 bases). Per the germline V gene, CDR1 is MNHEY and CDR2 is SVGAGI. V gave up 0 bases and J gave up 7 bases, with 18 bases separating them. This CDR3 region has 17 residues. The chain's CDR3 is CASSYSMGQGTSEKLFF. As DNA, the CDR3 is TGTGCCAGCAGTTACTCGATGGGTCAGGGTACCTCTGAAAAACTGTTTTTT.

This clonotype was detected only a few times. V gene TRBV15 combines with J gene TRBJ1-5, with 12 bases fitting TRBD1. This CDR3 has 18 residues. Germline V gene lookup returns CDR1 LNHNV and CDR2 YYDKDF (reference sequence). V gave up 1 base and J gave up 6 bases; unmatched junction bases: 10. CDR3 DNA: TGTGCCACCAGCAGAGTCTGGGACAGGGGGCGAATCACTCAGCCCCAGCATTTT. This translates into CATSRVWDRGRITQPQHF.

The chain is built from TRBV20-1 and TRBJ2-1; 12 nucleotides match TRBD2. The CDR3 sequence is 15 residues long. V shed 4 bases, J shed 3 bases, and the junction held 4 bases outside the gene matches. Germline V CDR1 and CDR2: DFQATT, SNEGSKA (reference sequence). The CDR3 DNA reads TGCAGTGCTACTAGCGGGAGGGCCTTCTACAATGAGCAGTTCTTC. It translates to CSATSGRAFYNEQFF.

This clonotype has at least ten counts. The rearrangement uses TRBV29-1 and TRBJ2-3; perhaps TRBD2 as D (7 bases). There are 24 residues in the CDR3. The germline V and J ends were trimmed by 1 base and 2 bases, with 40 bases remaining between them. The germline gives CDR1 SQVTM, CDR2 ANQGSEA. CDR3 coding DNA: TGCAGCGTTGAAGGCCCGATGACGGGGGGCCCCCCTATCCATTATGGAGCACCCACAGATACGCAGTATTTT. This codes for CSVEGPMTGGPPIHYGAPTDTQYF.

The rearrangement joins TRBV6-5 to TRBJ2-7, with D perhaps TRBD1 (6 bases). The CDR3 sequence is 13 residues long. V was clipped by 5 bases and J by 2 bases, with 10 bases between them. Germline V CDR1 and CDR2: MNHEY, SVGAGI. The CDR3 DNA reads TGTGCCAGCAGTAACGGACAGCCCTACGAGCAGTACTTC. This gives the protein CASSNGQPYEQYF.

A few counts support this clonotype. V gene TRBV7-7 combines with J gene TRBJ2-2; tentatively, D is TRBD1 or TRBD2 (5 bases each). Germline assignment: CDR1 SSHAT and CDR2 FNYEAQ (reference sequence). V shed 3 bases and J shed 2 bases, with 7 bases lying between them. The CDR3 contains 14 residues. The CDR3 DNA reads as TGTGCCAGCAGCTTCGGGGCTAACACCGGGGAGCTGTTTTTT. It translates to CASSFGANTGELFF. Full variable domain (rest looked up from reference TRBV7-7 and TRBJ2-2): GAGVSQSPRYKVTKRGQDVTLRCDPISSHATLYWYQQALGQGPEFLTYFNYEAQPDKSGLPSDRFSAERPEGSISTLTIQRTEQRDSAMYRCASSFGANTGELFFGEGSRLTVL.

V is TRBV12-3 or TRBV12-4 and J is TRBJ2-2; D might be TRBD1 (6 bases). The CDR3 sequence is 13 residues long. With 6 bases removed from V and 2 bases from J, the gap between germline ends came to 7 bases. The CDR3 DNA follows: TGTGCCAGCAGGGACAGTAACACCGGGGAGCTGTTTTTT. Its protein product is CASRDSNTGELFF.